These 29 T cell receptor beta chains came from one sample sequenced in a study of shared clonotypes between healthy human individuals. The table came from immunoSEQ multiplex PCR; TCRdb's copy has only in-frame clones and leaves some out. The sample consists of approximately 2,300,000 clones, 85% to 95% of them appearing once. Sequencing was done on a sample of naive CD4+ T cells from PBMCs. Regarding subset: CD45RA+ positively selected. The receptors here all came from a man aged 18 to 30 in good health. Some clones in this sample may be carry-over from other donors' samples.

The genes are TRBV28 and TRBJ2-1, with D possibly called TRBD1 or TRBD2 (5 bases each). Germline loops: CDR1 MDHEN, CDR2 SYDVKM. The CDR3 is 15 amino acids. Between the trimmed V and J ends, which lost 8 bases and 5 bases, there was a span of 19 bases. The CDR3 sequence: CASPPAGAPHNEQFF. CDR3 DNA sequence: TGTGCCAGCCCTCCCGCCGGGGCACCCCACAATGAGCAGTTCTTC. Using reference TRBV28 and TRBJ2-1 for the parts outside the CDR3, the full variable domain is DVKVTQSSRYLVKRTGEKVFLECVQDMDHENMFWYRQDPGLGLRLIYFSYDVKMKEKGDIPEGYSVSREKKERFSLILESASTNQTSMYLCASPPAGAPHNEQFFGPGTRLTVL.

The CDR3 sequence is CASSYGKEGTEAFF. As DNA, the CDR3 is TGTGCCAGCAGTTACGGCAAGGAGGGCACTGAAGCTTTCTTT. This chain uses TRBV6-6 with TRBJ1-1; D remains unclear. Per the germline V gene, CDR1 is MNHNY and CDR2 is SVGAGI (reference sequence). V was pared by 2 bases and J by 4 bases, with 11 bases between. The CDR3 totals 14 residues.

The chain couples TRBV7-3 to TRBJ1-1; D unclear. The germline V and J ends were trimmed by 2 bases and 1 base, with 5 bases remaining between them. Germline V lookup: CDR1 SGHTA, CDR2 FQGTGA. This CDR3 region has 13 residues. The CDR3 sequence: CASSLAKNTEAFF. The DNA for the CDR3 is TGTGCCAGCAGCTTAGCGAAGAACACTGAAGCTTTCTTT.

V and J are TRBV5-1 and TRBJ2-1; perhaps TRBD2 as D (6 bases). This CDR3 has 13 residues. Germline V lookup: CDR1 SGHRS, CDR2 YFSETQ. The V end lost 4 bases, the J end lost 5 bases, and 10 bases lay between the germline ends. The DNA of the CDR3 is TGCGCCAGCAGCAACCGACTAGACAATGAGCAGTTCTTC. Its protein product is CASSNRLDNEQFF.

The rearrangement joins TRBV27 to TRBJ1-4, with TRBD1 identical over 7 bases. The CDR3 is 14 amino acids. Trimming at V came to 4 bases and at J to 10 bases, leaving 9 bases not matched to a gene. The V gene's germline CDR1 is MNHEY and CDR2 SMNVEV (reference sequence). DNA for the CDR3: TGTGCCAGCAGTTCGCCGACAGGGATCGGAAAACTGTTTTTT. Translating gives CASSSPTGIGKLFF.

This sequence joins TRBV7-3 and TRBJ2-7, with TRBD2 matching over 7 bases. The trim removed 4 bases at V and 3 bases at J, leaving 9 bases unmatched. The germline CDR1 and CDR2 sequences are SGHTA and FQGTGA. The CDR3 covers 15 residues. CDR3 protein: CASSSQAGVGYEQYF. CDR3 DNA: TGTGCCAGCAGCTCCCAGGCGGGAGTAGGCTACGAGCAGTACTTC.

This clone was counted once. The chain links TRBV7-2 to TRBJ1-5; D is possibly TRBD1 (5 bases). This CDR3 is built from 14 residues. Per germline, CDR1 SGHTA and CDR2 FQGNSA. The ends were cut back, 3 bases at V and 5 bases at J, with 11 bases in the middle. The CDR3 loop reads CASSFLVRDQPQHF. DNA for the CDR3: TGTGCCAGCAGCTTTTTGGTCAGGGATCAGCCCCAGCATTTT.

The gene calls are TRBV27 and TRBJ2-1; D unresolved. V gave up 3 bases and J gave up 9 bases, with 6 bases separating them. The CDR3 has 11 amino acids. Germline loops: CDR1 MNHEY, CDR2 SMNVEV (reference sequence). The CDR3 loop reads CASSFYGEQFF. CDR3 DNA: TGTGCCAGCAGTTTCTATGGTGAGCAGTTCTTC.

V usage is TRBV25-1 and J usage is TRBJ2-2; D may be TRBD2 (6 bases). Germline V lookup: CDR1 MGHDK, CDR2 SYGVNS. V dropped 2 bases and J dropped 7 bases, with 11 bases sitting between them. The CDR3 spans 14 residues. This chain's CDR3 is CASSEGGYGGELFF. The CDR3 DNA sequence: TGTGCCAGCAGTGAAGGAGGGTATGGCGGGGAGCTGTTTTTT.

The gene calls are TRBV4-1 and TRBJ2-7; 13 bases line up with TRBD2. Unmatched junction bases numbered 4, after V lost 0 bases and J lost 2 bases. The CDR3 is 17 residues long. Germline V gene lookup returns CDR1 MGHRA and CDR2 YSYEKL. CDR3 amino acids: CASSQEGLAGRTYEQYF. The DNA for the CDR3 is TGCGCCAGCAGCCAAGAGGGACTAGCGGGGCGGACCTACGAGCAGTACTTC.

This rearrangement joins TRBV28 to TRBJ1-2; 7 positions match TRBD1. V lost 5 bases and J lost 5; bases outside the gene matches: 8. The CDR3 contains 14 residues. The germline V gene has CDR1 MDHEN and CDR2 SYDVKM. The CDR3 DNA sequence: TGTGCCAGCAGTCCAGCCGACAGGGCGTATGGCTACACCTTC. Residues: CASSPADRAYGYTF.

The V and J genes are TRBV2 and TRBJ2-5; a possible D gene is TRBD1 (5 bases). V was clipped by 6 bases and J by 3 bases, with 14 bases between them. Germline loops: CDR1 SNHLY, CDR2 FYNNEI. The CDR3 covers 14 residues. The CDR3 nucleotides are TGTGCCAGCAGAGACCGGACACAGAAAGAGACCCAGTACTTC. It codes for CASRDRTQKETQYF.

This chain uses TRBV19 with TRBJ2-7; 15 nucleotides line up with TRBD2. CDR1 and CDR2 (germline): LNHDA, SQIVND (reference sequence). Trimming cost V 3 bases and J 1 base; bases outside gene matches: 7. The CDR3 length is 18 residues. In DNA form, the CDR3 reads TGTGCCAGTAGTATGGGACTAGCGGGAGGTTGGGATTCCTACGAGCAGTACTTC. Protein: CASSMGLAGGWDSYEQYF.

The V call is TRBV27, the J call TRBJ1-2; D unclear. The CDR3 is 20 amino acids. The germline V and J ends were trimmed by 2 bases and 4 bases, with 29 bases remaining between them. Germline V gene sequence: CDR1 MNHEY, CDR2 SMNVEV (reference sequence). CDR3: CASSLRGSAHAVPDLYGYTF. The CDR3 nucleotides read TGTGCCAGCAGTTTAAGAGGATCCGCTCACGCAGTCCCCGACCTCTATGGCTACACCTTC.

The chain has TRBV6-4 and TRBJ2-2; D gene ambiguous. The CDR3 spans 14 residues. The V end was cut by 5 bases, the J end by 6 bases, with 13 bases between. Per the germline V gene, CDR1 is MRHNA and CDR2 is SNTAGT. The CDR3 protein is CASSTAASSGELFF. In DNA, the CDR3 is TGTGCCAGCAGTACCGCCGCCTCCTCCGGGGAGCTGTTTTTT.

The chain has TRBV7-9 and TRBJ2-7; D could derive from TRBD1 or TRBD2 (6 bases each). Germline V gene sequence: CDR1 SEHNR, CDR2 FQNEAQ (reference sequence). With 5 bases removed from V and 6 bases from J, the gap between germline ends came to 14 bases. The CDR3 runs 13 residues. The CDR3 bases are TGTGCCAGCAGCCAGGAGGGCAGGGGCGAGCAGTACTTC. It translates to CASSQEGRGEQYF.

The rearrangement links TRBV6-6 to TRBJ2-7; the D gene is possibly TRBD1 (6 bases). The length of the CDR3 is 16 residues. CDR1 and CDR2 (germline): MNHNY, SVGAGI (reference sequence). Trimming cost V 7 bases and J 2 bases, with 21 bases left between them. CDR3 in amino acids: CASNRKRDNPTYEQYF. The CDR3 nucleotides are TGTGCCAGCAACCGAAAAAGGGACAACCCAACCTACGAGCAGTACTTC.

V usage is TRBV28 and J usage is TRBJ1-3; D unresolved. CDR3 length: 12 residues. Trimming left V 6 bases short and J 2 bases short, with 5 bases between. Germline CDR1 is MDHEN and CDR2 is SYDVKM. CDR3 sequence: CASRVAGNTIYF. CDR3 coding DNA: TGTGCCAGCAGGGTTGCTGGAAACACCATATATTTT.

This clone came up once. The rearrangement joins TRBV5-8 to TRBJ1-5; no clear D gene. The germline V gene has CDR1 SGHTS and CDR2 YDEGEE. This CDR3 has 13 residues. Between the trimmed V and J ends, which lost 1 base and 7 bases, there was a span of 9 bases. CDR3 sequence (DNA): TGTGCCAGCAGCTTGCCAGGTAGCCAGCCCCAGCATTTT. It translates to CASSLPGSQPQHF.

J is TRBJ2-2 and V is TRBV7-2, with a tentative D call TRBD2 (5 bases). The CDR3 contains 14 residues. Germline V gene lookup returns CDR1 SGHTA and CDR2 FQGNSA. The V end was cut by 5 bases, the J end by 1 base, with 8 bases between. The DNA of the CDR3 is TGTGCCAGCAGCCTTCGGGGGAACACCGGGGAGCTGTTTTTT. Its protein is CASSLRGNTGELFF.

V is TRBV27 and J is TRBJ2-1; 9 bases map to TRBD2. The CDR3 covers 21 residues. Per germline, CDR1 MNHEY and CDR2 SMNVEV (reference sequence). The V segment lost 3 bases and the J segment 0 bases; nucleotides outside the gene matches: 18. The CDR3 DNA is TGTGCCAGCAGTTTTATCCCCCTAACTAGCGGGCTCTTAAGCTCCTACAATGAGCAGTTCTTC. It translates to CASSFIPLTSGLLSSYNEQFF.

The rearrangement joins TRBV29-1 to TRBJ1-1, with a weak D call TRBD1 (5 bases). There are 13 residues in the CDR3. V was cut by 4 bases and J by 4 bases, with 13 bases left in between. Germline V gene sequence: CDR1 SQVTM, CDR2 ANQGSEA. The CDR3 here is CSVGGGLATEAFF. The CDR3 DNA sequence: TGCAGCGTTGGCGGGGGGTTGGCCACTGAAGCTTTCTTT.

J is TRBJ2-2 and V is TRBV28; possible D gene TRBD1, 7 bases. The length of the CDR3 is 16 residues. V lost 7 bases and J lost 4, with 19 bases in between. Germline lookup yields CDR1 MDHEN and CDR2 SYDVKM. CDR3 sequence reads: CASNPWAGQSTGELFF. CDR3 in DNA: TGTGCCAGCAACCCTTGGGCGGGACAGAGCACCGGGGAGCTGTTTTTT.

This chain links TRBV6-5 with TRBJ2-7; no clear D gene. CDR3 length: 15 residues. In germline, CDR1 is MNHEY, CDR2 SVGAGI. With 6 bases removed from V and 0 bases from J, the gap between germline ends came to 15 bases. The CDR3 sequence is CASRSQTASSYEQYF. The CDR3 nucleotides are TGTGCCAGCAGATCTCAGACTGCTAGCTCCTACGAGCAGTACTTC.

The rearrangement uses TRBV5-6 and TRBJ2-7, with D possibly matching TRBD2 (6 bases). The CDR3 consists of 15 residues. Trimming left V 2 bases short and J 3 bases short, with 15 bases between. The germline CDR1 and CDR2 sequences are SGHDT and YYEEEE. This chain's CDR3 is CASSLGGEFNYEQYF. DNA for the CDR3: TGTGCCAGCAGCTTAGGAGGGGAGTTTAACTACGAGCAGTACTTC.

The CDR3 DNA reads as TGTGCCAGCAGCGTATCGGCCAGGTATCAAGATACGCAGTATTTT. It codes for CASSVSARYQDTQYF. The chain uses TRBV9 and TRBJ2-3; D ambiguous. This CDR3 comprises 15 residues. V was pared by 1 base and J by 5 bases, with 14 bases between. The germline CDR1 and CDR2 sequences are SGDLS and YYNGEE.

The V call is TRBV28, the J call TRBJ1-4, with D unclear. Germline loops: CDR1 MDHEN, CDR2 SYDVKM. This CDR3 comprises 14 residues. In DNA, the CDR3 is TGTGCGCTTGGGGTCGAGACAACTAATGAAAAACTGTTTTTT. As protein: CALGVETTNEKLFF. The whole variable domain, filled in from reference TRBV28 and TRBJ1-4, reads DVKVTQSSRYLVKRTGEKVFLECVQDMDHENMFWYRQDPGLGLRLIYFSYDVKMKEKGDIPEGYSVSREKKERFSLILESASTNQTSMYLCALGVETTNEKLFFGSGTQLSVL.

In this sample, this clone turned up once. Other nucleotide sequences in the sample specify the same CDR3. This chain links TRBV5-1 with TRBJ2-1; the match to TRBD2 covers 13 bases. V gave up 3 bases and J gave up 3 bases; unmatched junction bases: 3. This CDR3 spans 16 amino acids. Looked up from germline, CDR1 is SGHRS and CDR2 is YFSETQ. CDR3 nucleotides: TGCGCCAGCAGCTCCCGGACTAGCGGGAGCTACAATGAGCAGTTCTTC. It specifies CASSSRTSGSYNEQFF.

J is TRBJ2-2 and V is TRBV7-7; TRBD2 matches at 12 bases. The CDR3 has 20 amino acids. The ends lost 5 bases at V and 5 bases at J; junction bases unmatched: 18. The germline CDR1 and CDR2 sequences are SSHAT and FNYEAQ (reference sequence). The CDR3 coding sequence is TGTGCCAGCAGCCGTGGGACTAGCGGGCCAAAATGGGGTGTTACCGGGGAGCTGTTTTTT. It encodes CASSRGTSGPKWGVTGELFF.